The present T cell receptor (beta chain) was sequenced within a study of blood T cell repertoires in COVID-19. Study in general: Italy, Spain and the United States were the sources of the convalescent and acute COVID-19 samples.

In its sample, this clone was seen many times. Clones were read by immunoSEQ multiplex PCR, and TCRdb kept only the in-frame ones, dropping some. The sample holds about 250,000 clones; 70% to 90% are singletons and the top ten take approximately 5%. Trimming removed 2 bases from V and 0 bases from J; junction bases left unmatched: 5. The CDR3 runs to 17 residues. Germline lookup yields CDR1 KGHDR and CDR2 SFDVKD. The sample comprised peripheral blood. This TCR derives from a middle-aged man with COVID-19, enrolled during active disease. This chain uses TRBV24-1 with TRBJ2-2; 7 bases line up with TRBD1. CDR3: CATSDSPGQTNTGELFF. CDR3 coding DNA: TGTGCCACCAGTGATTCTCCGGGACAGACGAACACCGGGGAGCTGTTTTTT.